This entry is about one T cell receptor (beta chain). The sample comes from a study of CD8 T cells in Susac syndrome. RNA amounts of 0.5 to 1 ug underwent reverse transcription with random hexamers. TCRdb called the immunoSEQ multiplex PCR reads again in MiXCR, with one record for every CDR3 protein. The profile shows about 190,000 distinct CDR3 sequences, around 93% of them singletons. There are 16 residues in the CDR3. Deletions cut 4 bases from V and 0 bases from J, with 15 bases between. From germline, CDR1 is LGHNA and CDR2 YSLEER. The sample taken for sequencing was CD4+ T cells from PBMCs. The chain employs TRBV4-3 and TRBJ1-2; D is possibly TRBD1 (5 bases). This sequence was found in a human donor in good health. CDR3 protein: CASSLIGAVSNYGYTF. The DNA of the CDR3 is TGCGCCAGCAGCCTCATCGGGGCGGTTTCTAACTATGGCTACACCTTC.